The 17 T cell receptor beta chains below come from one sample, sequenced in a study of CD8 T cells in ankylosing spondylitis. MiXCR was run by TCRdb on the 5' RACE reads, yielding one entry per CDR3 protein. The data contain around 220,000 distinct CDR3 sequences, over 9.5% of them singletons. Input material: blood, either unsorted or a sorted T cell fraction (not recorded which). These receptors all come from a male donor with ankylosing spondylitis or in good health (not recorded which).

This clonotype came up many times. The chain combines TRBV12-3 or TRBV12-4 with TRBJ1-2; TRBD1 is a possible D gene (5 bases). CDR3 size: 14 residues. Trimming removed 2 bases at V and 7 bases at J, with 14 bases between. The CDR3 reads CASSLLTGDGGYTF. CDR3 DNA: TGTGCCAGCAGTTTACTAACGGGGGATGGTGGCTACACCTTC.

This clonotype was observed at least ten times. This sequence joins TRBV5-1 and TRBJ1-1; 7 bases line up with TRBD1. V was pared by 4 bases and J by 0 bases, with 12 bases of the junction left unmatched. CDR1 SGHRS and CDR2 YFSETQ come from the germline V gene. The CDR3 is made up of 17 amino acids. In DNA, the CDR3 is TGCGCCAGCAGCGGCGACAGGGAAGTAGCGCTGAACACTGAAGCTTTCTTT. Its translation is CASSGDREVALNTEAFF.

The V gene is TRBV3-1, the J gene TRBJ2-7; 14 bases line up with TRBD2. Germline CDR1 LGHDT, CDR2 YNNKEL (reference sequence). V trimming: 3 bases; J trimming: 2 bases; junction bases outside the gene matches: 3. The CDR3 sequence is 16 residues long. The chain's CDR3 is CASSQGTSGSPYEQYF. CDR3 nucleotide sequence: TGTGCCAGCAGCCAGGGGACTAGCGGGAGTCCCTACGAGCAGTACTTC.

This clonotype appeared a few times. The chain has TRBV5-6 and TRBJ2-7, with TRBD1 matching 7 bases. This CDR3 spans 16 amino acids. Per germline, CDR1 SGHDT and CDR2 YYEEEE. V was clipped by 4 bases and J by 0 bases; unmatched bases: 10. The CDR3 DNA follows: TGTGCCAGCAGCCCCAGGGACAGCTTACCCTCCTACGAGCAGTACTTC. Encoded protein: CASSPRDSLPSYEQYF.

This clonotype was observed at least ten times. This chain joins TRBV20-1 and TRBJ1-1; TRBD1 aligns across 7 bases. The CDR3 covers 13 residues. The ends lost 8 bases at V and 1 base at J; junction bases unmatched: 7. Germline CDR1 reads DFQATT; CDR2 reads SNEGSKA (reference sequence). CDR3 sequence reads: CSSLQGSNTEAFF. CDR3 bases: TGCAGTTCACTACAGGGGTCGAACACTGAAGCTTTCTTT.

V usage is TRBV3-1 and J usage is TRBJ2-7, with 8 positions matching TRBD1. CDR1 and CDR2 from the germline V gene are LGHDT and YNNKEL (reference sequence). The CDR3 loop spans 14 amino acids. Losses at the gene ends were 4 bases for V and 6 bases for J; bases not matched to a gene: 8. The CDR3 here is CASSRPDRGAEQYF. Here the CDR3 DNA reads TGTGCCAGCAGCCGCCCTGACAGGGGTGCCGAGCAGTACTTC.

This clonotype was detected only a few times. The rearrangement uses TRBV3-1 and TRBJ2-5; 7 bases are a match to TRBD2. V gave up 1 base and J gave up 4 bases; unmatched junction bases: 6. The CDR3 has 15 residues. Germline V gene lookup returns CDR1 LGHDT and CDR2 YNNKEL (reference sequence). As DNA, the CDR3 is TGTGCCAGCAGCCAAGGGCTAGCGGAGGGAGAGACCCAGTACTTC. Its translation is CASSQGLAEGETQYF.

In its sample, this clonotype was seen many times. The genes are TRBV12-3 or TRBV12-4 and TRBJ2-5; 12 nucleotides line up with TRBD2. This CDR3 comprises 15 residues. The V segment lost 6 bases and the J segment 5 bases; nucleotides outside the gene matches: 7. CDR3 sequence (DNA): TGTGCCAGCAGCCTGACTAGCGGGGGCGGGGAGACCCAGTACTTC. Translating gives CASSLTSGGGETQYF.

The chain carries TRBV20-1 and TRBJ2-3, with D unresolved. Trimming removed 5 bases at V and 3 bases at J, with 12 bases between. CDR3 length: 13 residues. Germline V gene data show CDR1 as DFQATT and CDR2 as SNEGSKA (reference sequence). In nucleotides, the CDR3 is TGCAGTGCTCTGGCCCCCCGGACAGATACGCAGTATTTT. It codes for CSALAPRTDTQYF.

This clonotype has at least ten counts. The J gene is TRBJ2-7, the V gene TRBV9; TRBD1 matches at 9 bases. CDR3 length: 15 amino acids. Per germline, CDR1 SGDLS and CDR2 YYNGEE. V shed 4 bases and J 6 bases; nucleotides not matched to a gene: 11. The chain's CDR3 is CASSPRQGVSLEQYF. CDR3 DNA sequence: TGTGCCAGCAGCCCCAGACAGGGGGTTTCGCTCGAGCAGTACTTC.

This clonotype was seen at least ten times. The chain has TRBV7-3 and TRBJ1-2; a weak D match, TRBD1 (5 bases). Trimming pared 1 base from V and 2 bases from J, leaving 8 bases between. The V gene's germline CDR1 is SGHTA and CDR2 FQGTGA. The length of the CDR3 is 14 residues. The DNA of the CDR3 is TGTGCCAGCAGCTTAAACTCAGGGAACTATGGCTACACCTTC. It codes for CASSLNSGNYGYTF.

This clonotype was recorded a few times. This CDR3 is CASSSGEPGELFF. The CDR3 nucleotides are TGTGCCAGCAGTTCGGGGGAGCCCGGGGAGCTGTTTTTT. This sequence joins TRBV6-5 and TRBJ2-2; weak D call: TRBD2 (6 bases). Trimming left V 4 bases short and J 6 bases short, with 9 bases between. This CDR3 is 13 amino acids long. The V gene's germline CDR1 is MNHEY and CDR2 SVGAGI.

This clonotype was counted at least ten times. V is TRBV20-1 and J is TRBJ2-7; possibly TRBD1 for D (8 bases). V lost 0 bases and J lost 5, with 17 bases in between. Germline CDR1 is DFQATT and CDR2 is SNEGSKA (reference sequence). There are 15 residues in the CDR3. CDR3: CSARDPQGGGHEQYF. Here the CDR3 DNA reads TGCAGTGCTAGAGATCCACAGGGGGGGGGGCACGAGCAGTACTTC.

This clonotype has only one observation. Sequence at one end of the junction differs from germline and may be a read error. V is TRBV2 and J is TRBJ2-7; 10 nucleotides align to TRBD1. This CDR3 has 14 amino acids. Looked up from germline, CDR1 is SNHLY and CDR2 is FYNNEI. This chain's CDR3 is CASSRDRGSYEQSF. In DNA, the CDR3 is TGTGCCAGTAGTCGGGACAGGGGATCCTACGAGCAGTCCTTC.

At least ten counts were recorded for this clonotype. V is TRBV7-9 and J is TRBJ1-3; D gene ambiguous. V was cut by 0 bases and J by 0 bases, with 6 bases left in between. Germline lookup yields CDR1 SEHNR and CDR2 FQNEAQ (reference sequence). CDR3 size: 15 residues. The CDR3, as DNA: TGTGCCAGCAGCTTAGCGCAAGCCTCTGGAAACACCATATATTTT. Translation: CASSLAQASGNTIYF.

The CDR3 reads CASSSSLQETQYF. The CDR3 DNA is TGTGCCAGCAGCTCCAGTCTCCAAGAGACCCAGTACTTC. The V and J genes are TRBV5-5 and TRBJ2-5; no reliable D call. V lost 3 bases, J lost 1 base, and 7 bases lay in between. Looked up from germline, CDR1 is SGHKS and CDR2 is YYEKEE (reference sequence). This CDR3 region has 13 residues.

There are a few counts of this clonotype. The J gene is TRBJ1-1, the V gene TRBV7-9; D possibly corresponds to TRBD1 (5 bases). The CDR3 loop spans 13 amino acids. CDR1 and CDR2 from the germline V gene are SEHNR and FQNEAQ (reference sequence). The V end lost 2 bases, the J end lost 10 bases, and 14 bases lay between the germline ends. DNA of the CDR3: TGTGCCAGCAGCTTAAGTAATACGGGGCGAGCTTTCTTT. Protein product: CASSLSNTGRAFF.